This T cell receptor (beta chain) came from a study of immune cell composition in non-small cell lung cancer. Study results and limitations: Clones >0.5% enriched in tumour were rarer in adenocarcinoma (roughly 33%) than squamous (75%). No significant correlation existed between pack-years smoked and tumour clonality.

Clones were sequenced by immunoSEQ multiplex PCR, and TCRdb holds only the in-frame ones, with some missing. The data hold almost 3,000 clones, with about three quarters observed a single time. Germline loops: CDR1 SGHTA, CDR2 FQGNSA. The V gene lost 2 bases and the J gene lost 6 bases, with 17 bases spanning the gap. There are 15 residues in the CDR3. DNA was extracted from unsorted cell suspensions stored frozen. Regarding this clone: Its antigen remains unknown.

This clonotype was obtained from a human donor with non-small cell lung cancer. Sequenced input: lung tumor tissue. The chain has TRBV7-2 and TRBJ2-7; a possible D gene is TRBD2 (5 bases). The CDR3 nucleotides are TGTGCCAGCAGCTTAAACGGTGGGAGCGCCTCCGAGCAGTACTTC. It translates to CASSLNGGSASEQYF.